This note documents a single TCR beta chain sequence. The target antigen is unknown. The time point was: sample taken at primary tumor resection. Unsorted whole RNA of tumor, nontumor lung or frozen PBMC was sequenced. TCRdb passed the 5' RACE reads through MiXCR, listing each CDR3 protein once. The sample has about 90,000 distinct CDR3 sequences, around 10% seen once. The J segment lost 4 bases and the V segment lost 3 bases, leaving 11 bases of the junction unmatched. Germline loops: CDR1 MNHEY, CDR2 SMNVEV (reference sequence). This CDR3 is built from 18 residues. The data are from a study of spatial heterogeneity in lung cancer. About the research overall: Beta-chain sequences consistently outnumbered alpha-chain sequences in detection. Study-wide points: TCRs found ubiquitously expanded in tumor appeared in blood more at resection than at follow-up.

The source was PBMCs, collected at surgery. The rearrangement joins TRBV27 to TRBJ2-1; 11 nucleotides match TRBD2. The sequence came from a male donor with early-stage non-small cell lung cancer. The CDR3 DNA follows: TGTGCCAGCAGTTTGGCACTAGCGGGAGAGGGGATTTACAATGAGCAGTTCTTC. Its protein product is CASSLALAGEGIYNEQFF.